This TCR beta chain was sequenced for a study of shared T cell receptors in the human thymus. The CDR3 is made up of 10 amino acids. Between the trimmed V and J ends, which lost 2 bases and 6 bases, there was a span of 2 bases. Germline V CDR1 and CDR2: DFQATT, SNEGSKA (reference sequence). The sample holds a few counts of this clone. Only in-frame clones appear in the TCRdb table, and some are missing; sequencing was by immunoSEQ multiplex PCR. Among some 660,000 clones listed, more than 75% were seen once. These data also formed part of another study, on human thymus T cells. From that paper: It was from resections taken during corrective heart surgery that the thymus tissue came.

This sequence originates from a boy younger than two with a congenital heart defect. Sequences were obtained from thymocytes. This chain links TRBV20-1 with TRBJ2-1; D unclear. The CDR3 DNA reads as TGCAGTGCTAGACTCAATGAGCAGTTCTTC. This sequence encodes CSARLNEQFF.